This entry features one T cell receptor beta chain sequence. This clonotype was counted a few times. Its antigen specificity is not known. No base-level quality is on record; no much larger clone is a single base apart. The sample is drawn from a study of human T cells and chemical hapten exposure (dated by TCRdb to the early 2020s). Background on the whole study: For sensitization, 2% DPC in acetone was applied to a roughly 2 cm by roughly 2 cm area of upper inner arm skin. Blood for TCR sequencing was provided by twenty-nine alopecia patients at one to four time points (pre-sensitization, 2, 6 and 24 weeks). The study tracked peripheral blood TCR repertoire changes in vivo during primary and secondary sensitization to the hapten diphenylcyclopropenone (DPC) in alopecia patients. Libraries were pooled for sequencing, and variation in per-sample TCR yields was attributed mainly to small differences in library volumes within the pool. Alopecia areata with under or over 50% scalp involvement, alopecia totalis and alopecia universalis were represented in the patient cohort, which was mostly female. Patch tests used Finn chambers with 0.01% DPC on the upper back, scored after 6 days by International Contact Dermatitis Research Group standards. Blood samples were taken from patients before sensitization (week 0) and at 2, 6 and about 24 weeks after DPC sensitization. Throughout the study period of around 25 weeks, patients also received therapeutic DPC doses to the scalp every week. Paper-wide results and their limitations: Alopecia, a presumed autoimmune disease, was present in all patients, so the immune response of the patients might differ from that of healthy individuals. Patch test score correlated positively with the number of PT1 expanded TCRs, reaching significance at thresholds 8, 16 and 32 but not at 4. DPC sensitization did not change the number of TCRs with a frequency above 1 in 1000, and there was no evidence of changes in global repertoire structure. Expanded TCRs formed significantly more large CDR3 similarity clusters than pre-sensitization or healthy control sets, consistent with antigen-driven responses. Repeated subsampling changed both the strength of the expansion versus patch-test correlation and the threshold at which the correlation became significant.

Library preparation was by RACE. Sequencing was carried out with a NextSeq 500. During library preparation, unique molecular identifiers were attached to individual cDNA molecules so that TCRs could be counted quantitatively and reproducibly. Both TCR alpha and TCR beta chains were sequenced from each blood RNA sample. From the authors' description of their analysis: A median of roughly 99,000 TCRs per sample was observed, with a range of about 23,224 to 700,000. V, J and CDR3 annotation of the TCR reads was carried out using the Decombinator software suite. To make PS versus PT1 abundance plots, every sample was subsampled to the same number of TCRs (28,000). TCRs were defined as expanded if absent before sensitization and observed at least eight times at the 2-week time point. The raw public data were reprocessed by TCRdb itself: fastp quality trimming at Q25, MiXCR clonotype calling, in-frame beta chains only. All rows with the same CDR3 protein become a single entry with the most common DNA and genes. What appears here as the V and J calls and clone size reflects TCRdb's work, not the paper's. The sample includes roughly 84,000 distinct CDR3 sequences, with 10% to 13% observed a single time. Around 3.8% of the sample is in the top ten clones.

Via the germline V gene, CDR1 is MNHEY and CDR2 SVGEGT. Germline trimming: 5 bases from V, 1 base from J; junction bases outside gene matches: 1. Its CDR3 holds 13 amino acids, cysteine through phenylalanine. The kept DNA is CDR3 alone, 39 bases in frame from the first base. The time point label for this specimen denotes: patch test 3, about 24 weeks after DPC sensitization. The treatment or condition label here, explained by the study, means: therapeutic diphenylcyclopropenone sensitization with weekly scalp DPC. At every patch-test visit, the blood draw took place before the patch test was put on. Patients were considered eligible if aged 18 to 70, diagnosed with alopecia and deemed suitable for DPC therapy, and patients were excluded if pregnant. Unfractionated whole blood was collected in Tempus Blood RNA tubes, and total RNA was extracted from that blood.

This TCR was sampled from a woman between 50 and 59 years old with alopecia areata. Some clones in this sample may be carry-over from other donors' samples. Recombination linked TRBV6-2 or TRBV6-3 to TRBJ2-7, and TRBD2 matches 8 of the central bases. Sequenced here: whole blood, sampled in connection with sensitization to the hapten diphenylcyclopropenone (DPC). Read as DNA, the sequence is TGTGCCAGCAGTCGGGGGGGGTCCTACGAGCAGTACTTC. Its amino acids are CASSRGGSYEQYF.